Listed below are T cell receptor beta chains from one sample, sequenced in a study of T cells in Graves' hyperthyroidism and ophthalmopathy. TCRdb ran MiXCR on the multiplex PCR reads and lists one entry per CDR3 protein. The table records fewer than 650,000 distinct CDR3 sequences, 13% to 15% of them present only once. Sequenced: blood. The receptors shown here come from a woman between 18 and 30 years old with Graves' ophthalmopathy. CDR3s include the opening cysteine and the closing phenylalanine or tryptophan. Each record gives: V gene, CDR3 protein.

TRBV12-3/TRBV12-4	CASSYEQGWEQFF
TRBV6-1	CASRRSSGANVLTF
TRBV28	CAMAPGQGAPGELFF
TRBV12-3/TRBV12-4	CASTSSGGAGKETQYF
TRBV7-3	CASSLRRVSSPLHF
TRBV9	CASSVYLSGPNYGYTF
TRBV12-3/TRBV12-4	CASSPGRPIASEQYF
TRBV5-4	CASSPRGSGRTLGEQYF
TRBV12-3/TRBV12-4	CASSYYLAGGKNEQYF
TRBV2	CAILGGEAKNIQYF
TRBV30	CAWSVAGTNTDTQYF
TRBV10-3	CAISQGTVGHSPLHF
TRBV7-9	CASSLAAGLAGRNEQFF
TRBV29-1	CSVGLSSYNEQFF
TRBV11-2	CASSPGTSGTDEQFF
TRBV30	CAWSLGQGASGYTF
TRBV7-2	CASSQEAGTDTQYF
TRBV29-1	CSVLPGQGLYGYTF
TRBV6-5	CASSYSGDRVNGYTF
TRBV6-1	CASSPRGTKAMQGYTF
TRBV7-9	CASSLLEETQYF
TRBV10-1	CASSERLADYEQYF
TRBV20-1	CSASASGTSTPMQYF
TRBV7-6	CASSPRMRAKTATNEKLFF
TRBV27	CASNPRPGWVGELFF
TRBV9	CASTPGLAPSYEQYF
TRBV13	CASSLMMVGQGGAFF
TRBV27	CASGGGTVGNEKLFF
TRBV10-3	CAISSGQKNEKLFF
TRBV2	CASKQEGNEQFF
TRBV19	CASSLPQSYEQYF
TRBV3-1	CASSQVALAGLPYF
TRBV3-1	CASSPGLAGMNNEQFF
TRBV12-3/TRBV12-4	CASSLVGTPPGTIYF